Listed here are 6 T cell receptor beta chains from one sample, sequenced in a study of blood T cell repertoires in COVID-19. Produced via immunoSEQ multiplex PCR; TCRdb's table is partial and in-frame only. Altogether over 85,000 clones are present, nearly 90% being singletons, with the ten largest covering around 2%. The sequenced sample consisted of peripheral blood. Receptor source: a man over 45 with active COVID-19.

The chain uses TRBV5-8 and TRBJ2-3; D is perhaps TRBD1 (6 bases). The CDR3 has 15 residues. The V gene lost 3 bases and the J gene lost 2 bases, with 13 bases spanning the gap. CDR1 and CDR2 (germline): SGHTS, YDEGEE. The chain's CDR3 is CASSYLQGFTDTQYF. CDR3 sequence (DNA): TGTGCCAGCAGCTACTTACAGGGTTTCACAGATACGCAGTATTTT.

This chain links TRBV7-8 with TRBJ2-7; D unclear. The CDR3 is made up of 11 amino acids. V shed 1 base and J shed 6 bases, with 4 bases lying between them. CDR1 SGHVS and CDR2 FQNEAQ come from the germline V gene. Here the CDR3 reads CASSLVLEQYF. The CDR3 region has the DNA TGTGCCAGCAGCTTAGTCCTCGAGCAGTACTTC.

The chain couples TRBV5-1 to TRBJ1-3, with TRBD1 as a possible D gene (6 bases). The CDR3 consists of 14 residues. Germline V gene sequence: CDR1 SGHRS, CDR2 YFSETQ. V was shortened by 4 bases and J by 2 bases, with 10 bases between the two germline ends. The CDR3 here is CASSQGTAGNTIYF. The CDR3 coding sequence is TGCGCCAGCAGCCAGGGGACGGCTGGAAACACCATATATTTT.

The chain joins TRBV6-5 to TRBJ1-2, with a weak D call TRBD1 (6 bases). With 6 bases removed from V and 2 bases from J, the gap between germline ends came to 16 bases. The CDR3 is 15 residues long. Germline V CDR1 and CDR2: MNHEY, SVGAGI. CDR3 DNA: TGTGCCAGCAGCCGAGGGGGACAAAACAACTATGGCTACACCTTC. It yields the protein CASSRGGQNNYGYTF.

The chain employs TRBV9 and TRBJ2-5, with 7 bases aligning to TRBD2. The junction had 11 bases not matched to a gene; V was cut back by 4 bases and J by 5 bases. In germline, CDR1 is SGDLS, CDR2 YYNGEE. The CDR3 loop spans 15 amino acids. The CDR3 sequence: CASSPVAGVGETQYF. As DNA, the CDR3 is TGTGCCAGCAGCCCCGTCGCGGGGGTAGGGGAGACCCAGTACTTC.

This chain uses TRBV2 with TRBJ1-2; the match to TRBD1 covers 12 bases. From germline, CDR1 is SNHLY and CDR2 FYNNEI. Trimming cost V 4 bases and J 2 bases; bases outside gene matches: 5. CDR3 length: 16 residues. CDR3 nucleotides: TGTGCCAGCAGTGCCGGGACAGGGGGCCTCAACTATGGCTACACCTTC. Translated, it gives CASSAGTGGLNYGYTF.